This T cell receptor (beta chain) derives from a study of T cells in Graves' hyperthyroidism and ophthalmopathy. The ends were cut back, 3 bases at V and 3 bases at J, with 13 bases in the middle. This CDR3 has 14 residues. Germline V lookup: CDR1 SGHKS, CDR2 YYEKEE (reference sequence). This clonotype has at least ten counts. Regions amplified from RNA transcripts were the TCR beta CDR3 regions. The TCR CDR3 first-round RT-PCR relied on the HTBI primer set. TCRdb passed the multiplex PCR reads through MiXCR, listing each CDR3 protein once. Here the sample spans fewer than 750,000 distinct CDR3 sequences, approximately 44% being singletons.

This TCR was recovered from a woman under 30 with Graves' hyperthyroidism. V and J are TRBV5-5 and TRBJ2-7; weak D call: TRBD1 (6 bases). The sequenced sample consisted of peripheral blood or thyroid tissue (not recorded which). CDR3 in amino acids: CASSSYRVSYEQYF. CDR3 sequence (DNA): TGTGCCAGCAGCTCCTACAGGGTGAGCTACGAGCAGTACTTC.